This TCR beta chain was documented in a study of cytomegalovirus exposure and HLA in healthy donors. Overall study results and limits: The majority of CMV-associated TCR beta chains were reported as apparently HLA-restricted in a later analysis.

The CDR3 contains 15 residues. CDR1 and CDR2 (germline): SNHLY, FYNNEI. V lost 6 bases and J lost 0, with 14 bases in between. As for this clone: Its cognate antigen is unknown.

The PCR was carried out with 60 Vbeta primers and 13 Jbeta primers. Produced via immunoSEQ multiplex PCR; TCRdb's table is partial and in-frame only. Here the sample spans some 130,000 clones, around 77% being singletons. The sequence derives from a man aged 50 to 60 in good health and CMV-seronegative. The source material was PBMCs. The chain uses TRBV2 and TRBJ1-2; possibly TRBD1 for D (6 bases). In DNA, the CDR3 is TGTGCCAGCAGCCTCAGGACAGCAGCTAACTATGGCTACACCTTC. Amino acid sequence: CASSLRTAANYGYTF.